A selection of T cell receptor beta chains follows, all from one sample in a study of cytomegalovirus exposure and HLA in healthy donors. Produced via immunoSEQ multiplex PCR; TCRdb's table is partial and in-frame only. The sample holds approximately 170,000 clones; around three quarters are singletons and the top ten take roughly 1%. Sample: PBMCs. All receptors derive from a middle-aged woman in good health and CMV-seronegative. The CDR3 runs from the conserved cysteine through the conserved F or W. A D gene is named only where the DNA matches it firmly. Clone size is not always given. Where it is, it says once, few, many or a class for expanded clones.

v_gene	abundance	j_gene	d_gene	CDR3aa	CDR3nt
TRBV5-1	.	TRBJ2-7	.	CASSLGDREAYEQYF	TGCGCCAGCAGCTTGGGCGACAGGGAGGCCTACGAGCAGTACTTC
TRBV5-3	.	TRBJ2-7	TRBD2	CARSQLAGGYEQYF	TGTGCCAGAAGCCAGCTAGCGGGAGGCTACGAGCAGTACTTC
TRBV7-9	.	TRBJ2-7	TRBD2	CASSSRLAHEQYF	TGTGCCAGCAGCTCTCGACTAGCCCACGAGCAGTACTTC
TRBV28	.	TRBJ1-2	.	CASNNRNLWGYTF	TGTGCCAGCAACAACAGGAATCTGTGGGGCTACACCTTC
TRBV13	.	TRBJ2-2	.	CASRSRNRNTGELFF	TGTGCCAGCAGATCCCGGAACAGAAACACCGGGGAGCTGTTTTTT
TRBV28	.	TRBJ2-5	TRBD1	CASSPSGTARMETQYF	TGTGCCAGCAGTCCCTCCGGGACAGCACGAATGGAGACCCAGTACTTC
TRBV19	.	TRBJ2-5	.	CASSIAGTAQETQYF	TGTGCCAGTAGTATAGCTGGAACAGCTCAAGAGACCCAGTACTTC
TRBV28	few	TRBJ1-1	.	CASSSGGTGTEAFF	TGTGCCAGCAGTTCAGGCGGGACGGGGACTGAAGCTTTCTTT
TRBV5-1	.	TRBJ2-7	TRBD1	CASSFSPGQGADEQYF	TGCGCCAGCAGTTTCTCTCCGGGACAGGGGGCCGACGAGCAGTACTTC
TRBV7-8	.	TRBJ2-3	.	CASSLALADDTSTDTQYF	TGTGCCAGCAGCTTAGCCCTAGCCGACGATACTAGCACAGATACGCAGTATTTT
TRBV19	once	TRBJ1-4	.	CASSLRQAPNEKLFF	TGTGCCAGTAGTCTCCGACAGGCTCCGAATGAAAAACTGTTTTTT
TRBV29-1	.	TRBJ2-1	.	CSVESAGEHNEQFF	TGCAGCGTTGAGTCGGCTGGGGAGCACAATGAGCAGTTCTTC
TRBV5-1	.	TRBJ1-1	TRBD1	CASSPGAGGIYTEAFF	TGCGCCAGCAGCCCTGGGGCAGGGGGGATTTACACTGAAGCTTTCTTT
TRBV5-6	.	TRBJ1-2	.	CASSLEQGKGGYTF	TGTGCCAGCAGCTTGGAACAGGGAAAGGGTGGCTACACCTTC
TRBV9	.	TRBJ2-3	.	CASSVAGSTDTQYF	TGTGCCAGCAGCGTGGCGGGGAGCACAGATACGCAGTATTTT
TRBV19	few	TRBJ2-2	TRBD2	CASREGREPHTGELFF	TGTGCCAGTAGGGAGGGGCGGGAGCCCCACACCGGGGAGCTGTTTTTT
TRBV6-5	few	TRBJ2-2	TRBD1	CASTRSGGYGGELFF	TGTGCCAGCACTCGATCAGGGGGCTACGGCGGGGAGCTGTTTTTT
TRBV28	once	TRBJ2-1	TRBD2	CASSPSQRDPYNEQFF	TGTGCCAGCAGTCCGTCGCAGCGGGATCCCTACAATGAGCAGTTCTTC
TRBV28	.	TRBJ1-5	TRBD1	CASSSVGTGFNQPQHF	TGTGCCAGCAGCTCAGTCGGGACAGGGTTCAATCAGCCCCAGCATTTT
TRBV10-3	.	TRBJ1-4	.	CAISGRGEKLFF	TGTGCCATCAGTGGACGGGGTGAAAAACTGTTTTTT
TRBV20-1	.	TRBJ2-1	.	CSAKEYNEQFF	TGCAGTGCTAAGGAGTACAATGAGCAGTTCTTC
TRBV6-1	.	TRBJ1-5	.	CASIRAQPQHF	TGTGCCAGCATCAGGGCTCAGCCCCAGCATTTT
TRBV27	.	TRBJ2-6	.	CASSAGSSGANVLTF	TGTGCCAGCTCTGCAGGTAGCTCTGGGGCCAACGTCCTGACTTTC
TRBV27	.	TRBJ2-7	TRBD2	CASSWEYEKGRESYEQYF	TGTGCCAGCAGTTGGGAGTATGAGAAGGGGAGGGAGTCCTACGAGCAGTACTTC
TRBV5-1	.	TRBJ2-7	TRBD1	CASSPRQGGRDEQYF	TGCGCCAGCAGCCCACGACAGGGGGGGCGGGACGAGCAGTACTTC
TRBV13	.	TRBJ2-7	.	CASSLVVETGRYF	TGTGCCAGCAGCTTAGTGGTAGAGACTGGTCGGTACTTC
TRBV27	.	TRBJ2-1	TRBD2	CASSLGGSYNEQFF	TGTGCCAGCAGTTTGGGAGGGTCCTACAATGAGCAGTTCTTC
TRBV6-5	.	TRBJ2-7	TRBD2	CASSYQRGNYEQYF	TGTGCCAGCAGTTACCAGCGGGGGAACTACGAGCAGTACTTC
TRBV2	.	TRBJ2-4	TRBD2	CASSEGGGGNIQYF	TGTGCCAGCAGTGAAGGTGGCGGGGGTAACATTCAGTACTTC
TRBV30	.	TRBJ2-5	.	CAWSEESRGGRETQYF	TGTGCCTGGAGTGAAGAATCTCGGGGAGGAAGAGAGACCCAGTACTTC
TRBV30	.	TRBJ1-4	TRBD1	CAWSVQGQLFF	TGTGCCTGGAGTGTACAGGGGCAACTGTTTTTT
TRBV2	.	TRBJ2-1	.	CASSETAYNEQFF	TGTGCCAGCAGTGAGACAGCGTACAATGAGCAGTTCTTC
TRBV5-5	.	TRBJ2-7	TRBD2	CASSLSGTSGYEQYF	TGTGCCAGCAGCTTGAGTGGGACTAGCGGTTACGAGCAGTACTTC
TRBV27	.	TRBJ1-2	.	CASAGWPDYGYTF	TGTGCCAGCGCAGGGTGGCCTGACTATGGCTACACCTTC
TRBV2	.	TRBJ1-5	.	CASSEEATAHQPQHF	TGTGCCAGCAGTGAAGAGGCGACAGCCCATCAGCCCCAGCATTTT
TRBV9	.	TRBJ1-5	TRBD1	CASSVGQGANQPQHF	TGTGCCAGCAGCGTCGGACAGGGGGCTAATCAGCCCCAGCATTTT
TRBV28	.	TRBJ1-3	TRBD1	CASTGETGGPRFSGNTIYF	TGTGCCAGCACTGGGGAGACAGGGGGCCCAAGGTTCTCTGGAAACACCATATATTTT
TRBV6-5	.	TRBJ1-5	TRBD1	CASSYLQGQPQHF	TGTGCCAGCAGTTACCTACAGGGGCAGCCCCAGCATTTT
TRBV9	.	TRBJ2-7	.	CASSVGGSSYEQYF	TGTGCCAGCAGCGTAGGGGGCTCCTCCTACGAGCAGTACTTC
TRBV5-1	once	TRBJ2-5	TRBD1	CASSSGQGVETQYF	TGCGCCAGCAGCTCGGGACAGGGCGTAGAGACCCAGTACTTC
TRBV11-3	.	TRBJ1-3	TRBD1	CASSPGLRGYGNTIYF	TGTGCCAGCAGCCCCGGGCTCAGGGGGTATGGAAACACCATATATTTT
TRBV5-1	.	TRBJ2-1	TRBD2	CASSLGGTSGSRQFF	TGCGCCAGCAGCTTAGGGGGGACTAGCGGGAGTAGGCAGTTCTTC
TRBV6-1	.	TRBJ1-4	TRBD1	CASRVTGGEKLFF	TGTGCCAGCAGAGTAACAGGGGGTGAAAAACTGTTTTTT
TRBV15	.	TRBJ2-5	TRBD2	CATSSFGGASGKKHQETQYF	TGTGCCACCAGCAGTTTCGGGGGAGCTAGCGGGAAGAAACACCAAGAGACCCAGTACTTC
TRBV6-1	.	TRBJ2-3	TRBD2	CASSEDLTSGTTDTQYF	TGTGCCAGCAGTGAAGACCTGACTAGCGGAACCACAGATACGCAGTATTTT
TRBV6-1	few	TRBJ1-2	.	CASSEMVLISSEYGYTF	TGTGCCAGCAGTGAAATGGTATTGATAAGCAGCGAATATGGCTACACCTTC
TRBV29-1	.	TRBJ1-1	.	CSVAGDWTEAFF	TGCAGCGTTGCGGGGGATTGGACTGAAGCTTTCTTT